This T cell receptor (beta chain) originates from a study of cytomegalovirus exposure and HLA in healthy donors. This PCR relied on a set of 60 Vbeta primers and 13 Jbeta primers. TCRdb keeps only in-frame clones here, not all; method: immunoSEQ multiplex PCR. This sample carries hundreds of thousands of clones, over 65% of them seen once, and the ten largest clones take less than 3.5%. V was shortened by 2 bases and J by 2 bases, with 8 bases between the two germline ends. The CDR3 has 14 amino acids. Looked up from germline, CDR1 is SGHTA and CDR2 is FQGNSA. Sequencing input: PBMCs. V gene TRBV7-2 combines with J gene TRBJ2-3, with D uncertain. The source is a woman aged 55-75 years in good health and CMV-seropositive. The chain's CDR3 is CASSLTLVTDTQYF. DNA for the CDR3: TGTGCCAGCAGCTTAACTCTGGTCACAGATACGCAGTATTTT.